A selection of T cell receptor beta chains follows, all from one sample in a study of blood T cell repertoires in COVID-19. This table comes from immunoSEQ multiplex PCR, and its TCRdb copy is limited to in-frame clones, with some not included. This sample carries roughly 250,000 clones, roughly 86% of them seen once, and the ten largest clones take about 3.3%. Sequencing used PBMCs or T cells enriched from blood (not recorded which). The source is a middle-aged woman with acute COVID-19. The CDR3 runs from the conserved cysteine through the conserved F or W. The order of the fields is clone size, V gene, D gene, CDR3 length, J gene, CDR3 DNA, CDR3 protein. The D gene is left open where the match is weak. A row's size may be missing; if present it is once, few, many or a size class.

>.|TRBV23-1|.|10|TRBJ2-7
TGCGCCAGCGGCACCTACGAGCAGTACTTC
CASGTYEQYF
>.|TRBV7-3|TRBD1|18|TRBJ1-6
TGTGCCAGCAGCTTAAACCCAGTCCAGGACAGGTATCGTTCACCCCTCCACTTT
CASSLNPVQDRYRSPLHF
>few|TRBV5-1|TRBD2|16|TRBJ2-7
TGCGCCAGCAGCTTCTCGGGAAGCGGGATAGCCTACGAGCAGTACTTC
CASSFSGSGIAYEQYF
>once|TRBV30|TRBD2|17|TRBJ2-3
TGTGCCTGGAGTGTAGGCAGGACTAGCGGGAACGCAGATACGCAGTATTTT
CAWSVGRTSGNADTQYF
>.|TRBV20-1|TRBD2|15|TRBJ2-5
TGCAGTGCTAGTCGTGCGGGAGCTTTACACGAGACCCAGTACTTC
CSASRAGALHETQYF
>.|TRBV15|.|13|TRBJ2-3
TGTGCCACCAGCAGCCGACTCACAGATACGCAGTATTTT
CATSSRLTDTQYF
>.|TRBV3-1/TRBV3-2|.|14|TRBJ1-4
TGTGCCAGCAGCCCGGCTGGGGCGGATGAAAAACTGTTTTTT
CASSPAGADEKLFF
>.|TRBV7-2|.|15|TRBJ2-7
TGTGCCAGCAGTAACCGGGCGGGAATATCCTACGAGCAGTACTTC
CASSNRAGISYEQYF
>.|TRBV2|TRBD2|17|TRBJ2-1
TGTGCCAGCGTACCCTCGACTAGCGGGAGGGCCTACAATGAGCAGTTCTTC
CASVPSTSGRAYNEQFF
>.|TRBV19|TRBD1|15|TRBJ2-7
TGTGCCAAGACGCCCCCCGGGACAGGGGGTAGCGAGCAGTACTTC
CAKTPPGTGGSEQYF
>many|TRBV10-2|.|16|TRBJ2-2
TGCGCCAGCAGTGAGTCGTCTGACTCGAACACCGGGGAGCTGTTTTTT
CASSESSDSNTGELFF
>.|TRBV6-6|.|15|TRBJ1-6
TGTGCCAGCAGTTATAGCGGTGAGACAAATTCACCCCTCCACTTT
CASSYSGETNSPLHF
>.|TRBV4-2|.|14|TRBJ1-2
TGTGCCAGCAGCCAAGAATCGGGGGGGGCTGGCTACACCTTC
CASSQESGGAGYTF
>.|TRBV7-2|.|13|TRBJ1-1
TGTGCCAGCAGCTTACCGACAGCTTCTGAAGCTTTCTTT
CASSLPTASEAFF
>few|TRBV27|TRBD2|14|TRBJ2-7
TGTGCCAGCAGTTTCGGCGGGAGCACCTACGAGCAGTACTTC
CASSFGGSTYEQYF
>.|TRBV2|TRBD1|14|TRBJ2-3
TGTGCCACCAGCCCGACAGGGATGACAGATACGCAGTATTTT
CATSPTGMTDTQYF
>.|TRBV6-1|TRBD1|14|TRBJ1-2
TGTGCCAGCAGTGAGGGGACAGGGGGCTTTGGCTACACCTTC
CASSEGTGGFGYTF
>.|TRBV25-1|TRBD1|17|TRBJ1-6
TGTGCCAGCAGTGAATACGGGCAGGACAGGGGCAATTCACCCCTCCACTTT
CASSEYGQDRGNSPLHF
>.|TRBV7-8|.|16|TRBJ2-1
TGTGCCAGCAGCTTAAAGTGGCGAGCGAGTAGTGGTGAGCAGTTCTTC
CASSLKWRASSGEQFF
>.|TRBV4-2|.|14|TRBJ1-4
TGTGCCAGCAGCAAAGCGGCAACTAATGAAAAACTGTTTTTT
CASSKAATNEKLFF
>.|TRBV11-2|.|13|TRBJ1-2
TGTGCCAGCAGCTTAGCTTTCGAGTATGGCTACACCTTC
CASSLAFEYGYTF
>.|TRBV5-1|TRBD2|14|TRBJ2-1
TGCGCCAGCAGCTCAACTAGCGGGGACAATGAGCAGTTCTTC
CASSSTSGDNEQFF
>.|TRBV3-1/TRBV3-2|.|17|TRBJ1-1
TGTGCCAGCAGCCAAGACCCGCCCGGACGGGGGAGGACTGAAGCTTTCTTT
CASSQDPPGRGRTEAFF
>.|TRBV5-6|.|13|TRBJ1-1
TGTGCCAGCAGCGCGGGACGGAACACTGAAGCTTTCTTT
CASSAGRNTEAFF
>.|TRBV5-4|TRBD1|13|TRBJ1-2
TGTGCCAGCAGCTTCGGACAGGAGCATGGCTACACCTTC
CASSFGQEHGYTF
>.|TRBV3-1/TRBV3-2|.|15|TRBJ2-7
TGTGCCAGCAGCCAAGAGGCACACAATTCCTACGAGCAGTACTTC
CASSQEAHNSYEQYF
>.|TRBV10-1|TRBD2|13|TRBJ2-2
TGCGCCAGCAGGGGAGGGACTAGCGCGGAGCTGTTTTTT
CASRGGTSAELFF
>.|TRBV18|.|13|TRBJ2-5
TGTGCCAGCTCACCACTGAGCCAAGAGACCCAGTACTTC
CASSPLSQETQYF
>.|TRBV27|TRBD2|15|TRBJ2-5
TGTGCCAGCAGCCCAGGGACTAGCGGGAGAGAGACCCAGTACTTC
CASSPGTSGRETQYF
>once|TRBV11-3|.|13|TRBJ2-7
TGTGCCAGCAGCTTAGGGACAACTGAAGCGCAGTACTTC
CASSLGTTEAQYF
>.|TRBV11-3|TRBD1|17|TRBJ2-1
TGTGCCAGCAGCTCCCACTCCCCCAGGGGGACGGGTAATGAGCAGTTCTTC
CASSSHSPRGTGNEQFF
>.|TRBV5-1|.|15|TRBJ2-5
TGCGCCAGCAGCTTGGATAACGGTAACCAAGAGACCCAGTACTTC
CASSLDNGNQETQYF
>few|TRBV19|TRBD2|15|TRBJ2-1
TGTGCCAGTAGTACTAGCGGGAGGTTATACAATGAGCAGTTCTTC
CASSTSGRLYNEQFF
>.|TRBV30|TRBD2|17|TRBJ2-5
TGTGCCTGGAGTGTAATAGCGGGAGGGCCCTCTAGAGAGACCCAGTACTTC
CAWSVIAGGPSRETQYF
>once|TRBV4-1|TRBD2|17|TRBJ2-1
TGCGCCAGCAGCCTGGGACTAGCGGGAGGATTCCCCAATGAGCAGTTCTTC
CASSLGLAGGFPNEQFF
>.|TRBV4-2|TRBD2|16|TRBJ2-2
TGTGCCAGCAGTCCCCGGACTAGCGGGGGGGCCGGGGAGCTGTTTTTT
CASSPRTSGGAGELFF
>.|TRBV3-1/TRBV3-2|.|15|TRBJ1-1
TGTGCCAGCAGCCCCTATTTGGGGGCGAACACTGAAGCTTTCTTT
CASSPYLGANTEAFF
>.|TRBV3-1/TRBV3-2|.|14|TRBJ2-7
TGTGCCAGCAGCCAAGATCGAAGCGGCTACGAGCAGTACTTC
CASSQDRSGYEQYF
>.|TRBV4-2|.|16|TRBJ1-2
TGTGCCAGCAGGCTCTTCCCCGGGGAGGCTAACTATGGCTACACCTTC
CASRLFPGEANYGYTF
>.|TRBV5-4|TRBD1|14|TRBJ1-2
TGTGCCAGCAGCTTGGGACAGGGGAGCTATGGCTACACCTTC
CASSLGQGSYGYTF
>.|TRBV20-1|.|11|TRBJ2-7
TGCAGTGCTAGTCTGTACAACGAGCAGTACTTC
CSASLYNEQYF
>once|TRBV4-1|.|15|TRBJ1-1
TGCGCCAGCAGCCAAGATCCGGACAGCCGGACTGAAGCTTTCTTT
CASSQDPDSRTEAFF
>.|TRBV5-1|.|13|TRBJ2-7
TGCGCCAGCAGCTTGGAATTCAACTACGAGCAGTACTTC
CASSLEFNYEQYF
>.|TRBV7-6|TRBD2|16|TRBJ2-7
TGTGCCAGCAGCTCCAGCGGACTAGCGGGTAGCTACGAGCAGTACTTC
CASSSSGLAGSYEQYF
>.|TRBV10-3|.|14|TRBJ2-3
TGTGCCATCAGCACAAACGCACACACAGATACGCAGTATTTT
CAISTNAHTDTQYF
>.|TRBV12-3/TRBV12-4|.|13|TRBJ1-6
TGTGCCAGCAGAACAACAGGGTATTCACCCCTCCACTTT
CASRTTGYSPLHF
>.|TRBV11-1|.|15|TRBJ2-1
TGTGCCAGCAGCCCTAGCGTTTCCTCCTACAATGAGCAGTTCTTC
CASSPSVSSYNEQFF
>.|TRBV5-1|TRBD2|15|TRBJ2-3
TGCGCCAGCAGCCGTGGGGAGCGGGAGGCAGACACGCAGTATTTT
CASSRGEREADTQYF
>.|TRBV5-1|.|16|TRBJ1-6
TGCGCCAGCAGCTACTCAGGGGCCTCCCCGGCTTCACCCCTCCACTTT
CASSYSGASPASPLHF
>.|TRBV3-1/TRBV3-2|.|14|TRBJ1-2
TGTGCCAGCAGCCAAGGTAGCGCAAGCTATGGCTACACCTTC
CASSQGSASYGYTF
>.|TRBV24-1|.|15|TRBJ1-2
TGTGCCACCAGTGACTCCCGGGACAACGGTTATGGCTACACCTTC
CATSDSRDNGYGYTF
>.|TRBV6-5|TRBD1|14|TRBJ1-5
TGTGCCAGCAGTTACCAGGGGGCCGATCAGCCCCAGCATTTT
CASSYQGADQPQHF
>.|TRBV10-3|TRBD2|14|TRBJ2-1
TGTGCCATCAGTGATGGCGGGAGGTCGGATGAGCAGTTCTTC
CAISDGGRSDEQFF
>few|TRBV9|TRBD2|16|TRBJ2-1
TGTGCCAGCAGCGTAGCTTTAGCTAGCGGGAACAATGAGCAGTTCTTC
CASSVALASGNNEQFF
>.|TRBV29-1|TRBD2|15|TRBJ2-1
TGCAGCGTTGCCGGACTAGCGGGAGTCTACAATGAGCAGTTCTTC
CSVAGLAGVYNEQFF
>.|TRBV11-2|.|14|TRBJ1-1
TGTGCCAGCAGCTTATCGACAGCCTCTAAGGATTCTTTCTTT
CASSLSTASKDSFF
>.|TRBV5-1|TRBD2|16|TRBJ2-2
TGCGCCAGCAGCGGGGGGGAGGACGCGAACACCGGGGAGCTGTTTTTT
CASSGGEDANTGELFF
>.|TRBV25-1|.|11|TRBJ2-2
TGTGCCAGCCGGTTGTCCGGGGAGCTGTTTTTT
CASRLSGELFF
>.|TRBV28|.|13|TRBJ1-4
TGTGCCAGCACCCACGGGGGGGGGAGGTGGCTGTTTTTT
CASTHGGGRWLFF